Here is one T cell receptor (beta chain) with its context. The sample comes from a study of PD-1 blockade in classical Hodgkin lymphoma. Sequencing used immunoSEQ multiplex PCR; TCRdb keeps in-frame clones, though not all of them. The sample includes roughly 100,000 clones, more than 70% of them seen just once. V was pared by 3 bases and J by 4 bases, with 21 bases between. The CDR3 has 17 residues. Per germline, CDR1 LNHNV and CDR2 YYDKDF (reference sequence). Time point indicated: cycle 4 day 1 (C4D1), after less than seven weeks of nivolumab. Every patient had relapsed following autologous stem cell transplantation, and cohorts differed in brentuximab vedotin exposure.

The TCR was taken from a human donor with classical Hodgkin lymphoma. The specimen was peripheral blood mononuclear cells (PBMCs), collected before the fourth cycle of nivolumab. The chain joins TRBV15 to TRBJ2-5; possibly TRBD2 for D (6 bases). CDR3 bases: TGTGCCACCAGCAGCCTCTGGGACTTCCGGTCCTTAGAGACCCAGTACTTC. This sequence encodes CATSSLWDFRSLETQYF.